A single sample gave rise to the 30 T cell receptor beta chains below, sequenced in a study of post-analysis software for immune sequencing data. Study-wide results and caveats: Comparison of patients with controls showed four or five TRBV segments more frequent in patients, TRBV5-6, TRBV5-1 and TRBV20-1 among them.

The TCR beta cDNA libraries contained unique molecular identifiers. TCRdb ran MiXCR on the PCR reads and lists one entry per CDR3 protein. The data contain approximately 160,000 distinct CDR3 sequences, 30% of them singletons. Antigens for these TCRs are unknown. The sequenced sample consisted of blood. Every receptor here comes from a girl under 18 with multiple sclerosis.

In its sample, this clonotype was seen many times. CDR3 sequence reads: CASSLGGLSYNEQFF. The CDR3 region has the DNA TGTGCCAGCAGTCTTGGGGGCCTCTCCTACAATGAGCAGTTCTTC. The chain employs TRBV6-5 and TRBJ2-1; D might be TRBD1 (6 bases). V was cut by 5 bases and J by 0 bases, with 11 bases left in between. The CDR3 loop spans 15 amino acids. Germline V gene sequence: CDR1 MNHEY, CDR2 SVGAGI.

In this sample, this clonotype turned up a few times. J is TRBJ2-1 and V is TRBV20-1; 11 nucleotides align to TRBD2. CDR1 is DFQATT, CDR2 SNEGSKA, per germline (reference sequence). J lost 4 bases, V lost 6 bases, and 8 bases had no gene match. This CDR3 is 15 amino acids long. The CDR3 sequence is CSARMTSGAYNEQFF. The CDR3 DNA follows: TGCAGTGCCCGGATGACTAGCGGGGCTTACAATGAGCAGTTCTTC.

Comment on this clonotype: This may come from a read error, since a much larger clone is one base off. This sequence joins TRBV7-2 and TRBJ2-4; 10 nucleotides agree with TRBD1. The DNA end favors TRBJ2-7, so the J call may be wrong. Germline V gene sequence: CDR1 SGHTA, CDR2 FQGNSA. The CDR3 totals 16 residues. The DNA for the CDR3 is TGTGCCAGCAGCTCAAGGACCGGGACAGGGGAGGGCGAGCAGTACTTC. Its translation is CASSSRTGTGEGEQYF.

This clonotype was counted only a few times. The chain links TRBV28 to TRBJ2-1, with TRBD2 as a possible D gene (5 bases). The CDR3 is made up of 14 amino acids. V was shortened by 8 bases and J by 2 bases, with 13 bases between the two germline ends. Germline V lookup: CDR1 MDHEN, CDR2 SYDVKM. The CDR3 nucleotides read TGTGCCAGCGATGGAAGCGGACCCTACAATGAGCAGTTCTTC. This sequence encodes CASDGSGPYNEQFF.

This clonotype occurred a few times. CDR3 residues: CASSMRGPPYEQYF. The CDR3, as DNA: TGTGCCAGCAGTATGCGGGGCCCCCCCTACGAGCAGTACTTC. The V and J genes are TRBV28 and TRBJ2-7; D may be TRBD2 (6 bases). The germline gives CDR1 MDHEN, CDR2 SYDVKM. With 5 bases removed from V and 2 bases from J, the gap between germline ends came to 13 bases. The CDR3 is 14 amino acids.

In this sample, this clonotype turned up many times. The gene calls are TRBV12-3 or TRBV12-4 and TRBJ2-1, with D possibly matching TRBD2 (6 bases). The CDR3 runs 16 residues. V lost 6 bases and J lost 5, with 20 bases in between. The CDR3 is CASSPSLGGPNNEQFF. CDR3 sequence (DNA): TGTGCCAGCAGCCCGTCCCTCGGGGGACCTAACAATGAGCAGTTCTTC.

This clonotype was seen a handful of times. V is TRBV6-5 and J is TRBJ1-1; D gene unclear. From germline, CDR1 is MNHEY and CDR2 SVGAGI. The CDR3 loop spans 14 amino acids. The V end lost 2 bases, the J end lost 8 bases, and 15 bases lay between the germline ends. The DNA of the CDR3 is TGTGCCAGCAGTTACAAGGGCGGGGTCTTGGAAGCTTTCTTT. It encodes CASSYKGGVLEAFF.

The rearrangement joins TRBV29-1 to TRBJ1-1; D uncertain. Trimming left V 6 bases short and J 0 bases short, with 11 bases between. The germline gives CDR1 SQVTM, CDR2 ANQGSEA. CDR3 length equals 13 residues. The CDR3 sequence is CSVRGFLNTEAFF. The DNA of the CDR3 is TGCAGCGTCCGGGGATTCTTGAACACTGAAGCTTTCTTT.

This clonotype was counted at least ten times. The V and J genes are TRBV20-1 and TRBJ2-1, with TRBD2 identical over 11 bases. Trimming cost V 0 bases and J 4 bases; bases outside gene matches: 5. This CDR3 comprises 16 residues. Germline V lookup: CDR1 DFQATT, CDR2 SNEGSKA (reference sequence). CDR3 in amino acids: CSARDRTSGSYNEQFF. CDR3 in DNA: TGCAGTGCTAGAGATAGGACTAGCGGGTCTTACAATGAGCAGTTCTTC.

The sample holds a few counts of this clonotype. The chain employs TRBV5-5 and TRBJ1-1, with TRBD1 matching 11 bases. CDR1 is SGHKS, CDR2 YYEKEE, per germline (reference sequence). The length of the CDR3 is 16 residues. After removal of 4 bases from V and 4 bases from J, the junction contained 9 bases not matched to a gene. The CDR3 is CASSPPFGTGGTEAFF. DNA for the CDR3: TGTGCCAGCAGCCCGCCTTTCGGGACAGGGGGCACTGAAGCTTTCTTT.

This clonotype was counted between two and nine times. This chain joins TRBV5-1 and TRBJ2-7; 8 bases are shared with TRBD1. The J call may be mistaken, given a closer DNA end match to TRBJ2-5. The CDR3 contains 15 residues. The germline V gene encodes CDR1 SGHRS and CDR2 YFSETQ. The CDR3 region has the DNA TGCGCCAGCAGCTGGGCCGGACAGGGCGAAGGGACCCAGTACTTC. As protein: CASSWAGQGEGTQYF.

A few counts support this clonotype. The chain carries TRBV3-1 and TRBJ2-7, with 7 bases lining up with TRBD2. The V gene end was trimmed by 0 bases and the J gene end by 5 bases; junction bases not matched to a gene: 10. Germline CDR1 is LGHDT and CDR2 is YNNKEL (reference sequence). The CDR3 covers 16 residues. In DNA, the CDR3 is TGTGCCAGCAGCCAAGATACGGGGGAGGGCCGGGACGAGCAGTACTTC. This translates into CASSQDTGEGRDEQYF.

This chain connects TRBV20-1 to TRBJ2-5, with D maybe TRBD1 (5 bases). The J call may not be correct, given that the DNA end is closer to TRBJ2-7. The CDR3 has 11 amino acids. Germline V gives CDR1 DFQATT, CDR2 SNEGSKA (reference sequence). This chain's CDR3 is CSATQGIEQYF. The CDR3 DNA sequence: TGCAGTGCTACCCAGGGAATCGAGCAGTACTTC.

This clonotype came up a few times. The V call is TRBV12-3 or TRBV12-4, the J call TRBJ1-1; 7 nucleotides align to TRBD1. Trimming removed 6 bases from V and 5 bases from J; junction bases left unmatched: 9. CDR3 size: 14 residues. The CDR3 sequence: CASSRDRVRTEAFF. Written as DNA, the CDR3 is TGTGCCAGCAGCCGTGACAGGGTCAGAACTGAAGCTTTCTTT.

This clonotype has a count of ten or more. The chain couples TRBV6-1 to TRBJ2-3; 12 bases are a match to TRBD2. Germline V gene sequence: CDR1 MNHNS, CDR2 SASEGT. V trimming: 7 bases; J trimming: 0 bases; junction bases outside the gene matches: 11. The CDR3 contains 18 residues. In DNA, the CDR3 is TGTGCCAGCACCTACAGGACTAGCGGGGTCTCTAGCACAGATACGCAGTATTTT. Translation gives CASTYRTSGVSSTDTQYF.

About this clonotype: A much more abundant neighbour one base away suggests this may be a read error. Here the CDR3 DNA reads TGCAGCGTTACCCATGGGACAGGGACGCTGTCCTGCGAGCAGTACTTC. As protein: CSVTHGTGTLSCEQYF. The V and J genes are TRBV29-1 and TRBJ2-7, with 9 bases fitting TRBD1. CDR3 size: 16 residues. CDR1 is SQVTM and CDR2 is ANQGSEA in the germline V gene.

This clonotype has a handful of counts. The chain employs TRBV6-1 and TRBJ2-3, with D perhaps matching TRBD1 (5 bases). The CDR3 runs 12 residues. Germline V CDR1 and CDR2: MNHNS, SASEGT. V lost 7 bases to trimming and J lost 5 bases, with 10 bases between them. The CDR3 DNA sequence: TGTGCCAGCAAGCAGGGAAGAGATACGCAGTATTTT. Protein product: CASKQGRDTQYF.

This clonotype was detected many times. The chain recombines TRBV28 with TRBJ2-5, with D unclear. The assigned J gene may be wrong: the sequence end matches TRBJ2-7 better. Germline-derived CDR1 and CDR2 are MDHEN and SYDVKM. This CDR3 spans 13 amino acids. The CDR3 region has the DNA TGTGCCAGCAGTCGCACGATGGCTCGCGAGCAGTACTTC. Translating it yields CASSRTMAREQYF.

For this clonotype: This may stem from a read error, because a much larger clone lies one nucleotide away. The chain uses TRBV7-9 and TRBJ2-7; unclear D gene. The V gene lost 4 bases and the J gene lost 3 bases, with 19 bases spanning the gap. Germline V gives CDR1 SEHNR, CDR2 FQNEAQ (reference sequence). The CDR3 is 16 amino acids. CDR3 loop: CASSSGSPLWGYEQYF. CDR3 DNA sequence: TGTGCCAGCAGCTCAGGATCTCCCCTCTGGGGCTACGAGCAGTACTTC.

The gene calls are TRBV29-1 and TRBJ1-3; no clear D gene. Germline values: CDR1 SQVTM, CDR2 ANQGSEA. V lost 0 bases and J 0 bases, leaving 15 bases between the germline ends. CDR3 length: 17 residues. The CDR3 DNA follows: TGCAGCGTTGAAGAGTGGGAACAAACGATCTCTGGAAACACCATATATTTT. Its translation is CSVEEWEQTISGNTIYF.

This clonotype was detected ten times or more. The chain recombines TRBV20-1 with TRBJ2-7; TRBD2 aligns across 15 bases. CDR1 and CDR2 from the germline V gene are DFQATT and SNEGSKA (reference sequence). After removal of 2 bases from V and 2 bases from J, the junction contained 7 bases not matched to a gene. This CDR3 comprises 17 residues. For the CDR3, the DNA is TGCAGTGCTAGATCAGGACTAGCGGGAGGGCCCACCTACGAGCAGTACTTC. The encoded protein is CSARSGLAGGPTYEQYF.

This chain joins TRBV20-1 and TRBJ2-7; 7 bases are shared with TRBD1. The end of the DNA is better explained by TRBJ2-4, so the J call may be wrong. The CDR3 covers 16 residues. Germline assignment: CDR1 DFQATT and CDR2 SNEGSKA (reference sequence). CDR3 residues: CSARGEQGLAKNIQYF. The CDR3 DNA is TGCAGTGCTAGAGGAGAACAGGGGTTGGCCAAAAACATTCAGTACTTC.

This chain uses TRBV12-3 or TRBV12-4 with TRBJ1-2; a weak D match, TRBD1 (5 bases). Trimming pared 3 bases from V and 4 bases from J, leaving 12 bases between. The CDR3 runs to 14 residues. This CDR3 reads CASSFLAGRYGYTF. CDR3 sequence (DNA): TGTGCCAGCAGTTTTCTGGCAGGGCGCTATGGCTACACCTTC.

This clonotype was picked up a small number of times. The chain couples TRBV4-1 to TRBJ2-3; TRBD1 matches at 10 bases. Trimming took 4 bases from V and 5 from J; bases not matched to a gene: 12. Germline V CDR1 and CDR2: MGHRA, YSYEKL. The length of the CDR3 is 17 residues. The DNA for the CDR3 is TGCGCCAGCAGCCTCACATCTCCGGGACAGGGGAGAGATACGCAGTATTTT. Encoded protein: CASSLTSPGQGRDTQYF.

A word on this clonotype: Germline is not matched at one junction end, which may reflect a read error. The rearrangement joins TRBV10-2 to TRBJ2-6; D may match TRBD1 or TRBD2 (5 bases each). The CDR3 consists of 14 residues. The V gene's germline CDR1 is WSHSY and CDR2 SAAADI. CDR3 sequence: CASKRGAGVNVRTF. DNA for the CDR3: TGCGCCAGCAAGAGGGGAGCTGGGGTCAACGTCCGGACTTTC.

As concerns this clonotype: A much larger clonotype is one base distant, so this may be a read error. The V and J genes are TRBV7-2 and TRBJ2-6; D unclear. The CDR3 contains 14 residues. Germline CDR1 reads SGHTA; CDR2 reads FQGNSA. CDR3 protein: CASSLTSKTNVPTF. Written as DNA, the CDR3 is TGTGCCAGCAGCTTGACTTCTAAGACCAACGTCCCGACTTTC.

This clonotype was detected many times. J is TRBJ2-1 and V is TRBV11-2; D unclear. The CDR3 length is 16 residues. V lost 5 bases and J 8 bases, leaving 22 bases between the germline ends. Germline V gene data show CDR1 as SGHAT and CDR2 as FQNNGV. The CDR3 DNA sequence: TGTGCCAGCAGCCCCGTGGCTGCCCCAGTTGGGGATGAGCAGTTCTTC. It translates to CASSPVAAPVGDEQFF.

Many counts were recorded for this clonotype. The chain is built from TRBV6-5 and TRBJ2-7, with D perhaps matching TRBD1 (5 bases). V was trimmed by 5 bases and J by 4 bases, leaving 15 bases between them. CDR1 MNHEY and CDR2 SVGAGI come from the germline V gene. The CDR3 is 14 residues long. The DNA of the CDR3 is TGTGCCAGCAGTGGACAAAATCAGGTGTACGAGCAGTACTTC. It codes for CASSGQNQVYEQYF.

This clonotype was seen many times. This rearrangement joins TRBV5-1 to TRBJ1-1, with D tentatively TRBD1 (5 bases). The CDR3 extends over 14 amino acids. Trimming cost V 1 base and J 0 bases, with 7 bases left between them. Germline assignment: CDR1 SGHRS and CDR2 YFSETQ. In DNA form, the CDR3 reads TGCGCCAGCAGCTTGACAGGCCTGAACACTGAAGCTTTCTTT. Protein product: CASSLTGLNTEAFF.

This clonotype was counted ten times or more. An end of the junction does not agree with germline; a read error may underlie this. The rearrangement joins TRBV20-1 to TRBJ1-2; 7 positions agree with TRBD1. Germline-derived CDR1 and CDR2 are DFQATT and SNEGSKA (reference sequence). The CDR3 sequence is 13 residues long. Here the CDR3 reads CSARDGTVYGYTF. In DNA form, the CDR3 reads TGCAGTGCCAGAGATGGGACAGTCTATGGCTACACCTTC.